The rows below give T cell receptor beta chains drawn from one sample of a study of persistence of HIV-infected CD4 T cells. Assay used: immunoSEQ multiplex PCR; TCRdb lists only in-frame clones, some missing. Counted here are over 60,000 clones, less than 85% occurring once; the ten biggest clones make up about 1.8%. These receptors have no identified antigens. This material consisted of CD4+ T cells sorted from PBMCs after approximately 19-hour stimulation, taken from a patient who received antiretroviral therapy. The origin of the receptors is an adult man with HIV who was CMV-seropositive. Both conserved end residues are part of each CDR3. Fields, in order: clone size, J gene, V gene, D gene, CDR3 DNA, CDR3 protein. A D gene is named only where the DNA matches it firmly. Rows give clone size only sometimes, using once, few, many, or a class for an expanded clone.

>.|TRBJ2-3|TRBV29-1|.
TGCAGCCTCAAGGCAGGGGCTACAGATACGCAGTATTTT
CSLKAGATDTQYF
>.|TRBJ2-4|TRBV30|TRBD1
TGTGCCTGGAGCAGGGACAGGGGGGACTGGTGGGACATTCAGTACTTC
CAWSRDRGDWWDIQYF
>.|TRBJ2-1|TRBV18|.
TGTGCCAGCTCCCGATCAGGCTCCTACAATGAGCAGTTCTTC
CASSRSGSYNEQFF
>.|TRBJ2-2|TRBV7-9|TRBD1
TGTGCCAGCAGCTTAGGCCATACAGGGGTCGGGGAGCTGTTTTTT
CASSLGHTGVGELFF
>.|TRBJ1-6|TRBV14|.
TGTGCCAGCAGCCAAGATGCGAACAGTAATTCACCCCTCCACTTT
CASSQDANSNSPLHF
>.|TRBJ2-1|TRBV2|.
TGTGCCAGCAGTCCACGGGGTCGGGCATCCTCCTACAATGAGCAGTTCTTC
CASSPRGRASSYNEQFF
>.|TRBJ2-1|TRBV6-2/TRBV6-3|TRBD1
TGTGCCAGCAGTATACAGGGGGTTGGTGAGCAGTTCTTC
CASSIQGVGEQFF
>few|TRBJ1-5|TRBV19|TRBD1
TGTGCCAGTAGTCCCCGGCAGGGGGGTAATAATCAGCCCCAGCATTTT
CASSPRQGGNNQPQHF
>.|TRBJ1-2|TRBV19|.
TGTGCCAGTAGTCCGACCTTTATAGCTAACTATGGCTACACCTTC
CASSPTFIANYGYTF
>.|TRBJ1-1|TRBV2|.
TGTGCCAGCAGCCCCCGCGAGGAGGGAGAAGCTTTCTTT
CASSPREEGEAFF
>.|TRBJ1-1|TRBV25-1|TRBD1
TGTGCCAGTGCATCGAGCGGCCGAATAGGACAGGCAGAAGCTTTCTTT
CASASSGRIGQAEAFF
>few|TRBJ1-5|TRBV18|.
TGTGCCAGCTCACCCCAGGGAGGGAGCAATCAGCCCCAGCATTTT
CASSPQGGSNQPQHF
>.|TRBJ2-7|TRBV29-1|.
TGCAGCGTCGTCAGACATACCAGCTCCTACGAGCAGTACTTC
CSVVRHTSSYEQYF
>.|TRBJ1-6|TRBV7-9|.
TGTGCCAGCAGCTTAGGACGGAATAATTCACCCCTCCACTTT
CASSLGRNNSPLHF
>.|TRBJ1-2|TRBV20-1|.
TGCAGTGCTGCCGGGCTCTATGGCTACACCTTC
CSAAGLYGYTF
>.|TRBJ1-1|TRBV30|.
TGTGCCTGGAGTGTGGAGGGCAGCAGGCTTTACACTGAAGCTTTCTTT
CAWSVEGSRLYTEAFF
>.|TRBJ1-1|TRBV29-1|.
TGCAGCGTTGAAACGATTGAAGCTTTCTTT
CSVETIEAFF
>.|TRBJ1-5|TRBV28|.
TGTGCCAGCAGATACAGCTATAGCAATCAGCCCCAGCATTTT
CASRYSYSNQPQHF
>many|TRBJ1-6|TRBV2|TRBD1
TGTGCCAGCAGGTCGGGACAGAGCTCCTATAATTCACCCCTCCACTTT
CASRSGQSSYNSPLHF
>.|TRBJ1-3|TRBV7-2|.
TGTGCCAGCAGCTTCTTAACAGGGAGCGGAAACACCATATATTTT
CASSFLTGSGNTIYF
>once|TRBJ2-2|TRBV9|.
TGTGCCAGCAGCGTAGGAGGGGGGTTGTCCGGGGAGCTGTTTTTT
CASSVGGGLSGELFF
>.|TRBJ1-1|TRBV7-9|TRBD1
TGTGCCAGCAGCTTCGATACAGGGGGCAAAAACACTGAAGCTTTCTTT
CASSFDTGGKNTEAFF
>once|TRBJ2-2|TRBV6-5|.
TGTGCCAGCAGACCCGGGGGCCAGAACACCGGGGAGCTGTTTTTT
CASRPGGQNTGELFF
>.|TRBJ2-7|TRBV20-1|.
TGCAGTGCTAGTAGGCTAGAGGTTTACGAGCAGTACTTC
CSASRLEVYEQYF
>.|TRBJ2-3|TRBV4-1|.
TGCGCCAGCAGCCAAATTGTAGACTCCGGTACCACAGATACGCAGTATTTT
CASSQIVDSGTTDTQYF
>.|TRBJ1-1|TRBV5-4|.
TGTGCCAGCAGCTTAAGGCGAGGTCAAGATGAAGCTTTCTTT
CASSLRRGQDEAFF
>.|TRBJ2-1|TRBV24-1|.
TGTGCCACCAGTGATTGGCAGGGTTCGACATATAATGAGCAGTTCTTC
CATSDWQGSTYNEQFF
>few|TRBJ1-1|TRBV27|TRBD1
TGTGCCAGCAGTGACAGGGTCATGAACACTGAAGCTTTCTTT
CASSDRVMNTEAFF
>.|TRBJ2-1|TRBV2|TRBD2
TGTGCCAGCAGAAGAACCGGGACTAGTAACCAAGGCGGGTTCTTC
CASRRTGTSNQGGFF
>few|TRBJ1-3|TRBV3-1/TRBV3-2|.
TGTGCCAGCAGCCAAGGAGGCTTGTCTAAGGCTGGAAACACCATATATTTT
CASSQGGLSKAGNTIYF
>.|TRBJ2-7|TRBV4-1|.
TGCGCCAGCAGCCAGTTTGAACAGGGAGTCTACGAGCAGTACTTC
CASSQFEQGVYEQYF
>.|TRBJ2-4|TRBV7-2|.
TGTGCCAGCAGCTTAAACACCCTAGCCGGAAACATTCAGTACTTC
CASSLNTLAGNIQYF
>.|TRBJ1-3|TRBV3-1/TRBV3-2|TRBD1
TGTGCCAGCAGCCAAGGGACGGGACAGTCATATCGAGGAAACACCATATATTTT
CASSQGTGQSYRGNTIYF
>.|TRBJ1-1|TRBV7-3|TRBD1
TGTGCCAGCAGCTTAACGCCGTCTACAGGGGGAACTGAAGCTTTCTTT
CASSLTPSTGGTEAFF
>.|TRBJ2-6|TRBV6-6|.
TGTGCCAGCAGCCGAATGAGGGTGGGCAGGGGCCTCTCTGGGGCCAACGTCCTGACTTTC
CASSRMRVGRGLSGANVLTF
>.|TRBJ2-1|TRBV3-1/TRBV3-2|.
TGTGCCAGCCGGGGGCGGGGGACCCTAGGCAATGAGCAGTTCTTC
CASRGRGTLGNEQFF
>.|TRBJ2-3|TRBV5-1|.
TGCGCCAGCAGCTTGGATAGGGCGTCAGATACGCAGTATTTT
CASSLDRASDTQYF
>.|TRBJ1-1|TRBV5-4|TRBD1
TGTGCCAGCAGCTTGGGAGGCAGGGGGGCCCAGAACACTGAAGCTTTCTTT
CASSLGGRGAQNTEAFF
>.|TRBJ2-1|TRBV5-1|TRBD1
TGCGCCAGCAGCTTGGCCGCGACAGGGACCTACAATGAGCAGTTCTTC
CASSLAATGTYNEQFF
>few|TRBJ2-3|TRBV7-9|.
TGTGCCAGCAGCTCCCCAGGAAGCGCCACAGATACGCAGTATTTT
CASSSPGSATDTQYF
>.|TRBJ2-2|TRBV5-5|.
TGTGCCAGCAGCTCAGACTTATGGAACACCGGGGAGCTGTTTTTT
CASSSDLWNTGELFF
>few|TRBJ2-1|TRBV4-2|.
TGTGCCAGCAGCTTAGGGGCACAGGGTGGGTACAATGAGCAGTTCTTC
CASSLGAQGGYNEQFF
>.|TRBJ2-1|TRBV9|.
TGTGCCAGCAGCGTCCGGGTGAACAATGAGCAGTTCTTC
CASSVRVNNEQFF
>.|TRBJ1-6|TRBV7-9|.
TGTGCCAGCAGCTTAGGAGGGAACGATAATTCACCCCTCCACTTT
CASSLGGNDNSPLHF
>.|TRBJ2-1|TRBV9|.
TGTGCCAGCAGCCTTCTGACAGGAGAGCAGTTCTTC
CASSLLTGEQFF
>once|TRBJ2-7|TRBV28|TRBD1
TGTGCCAGCAGTCAGACAGGGGCCCCCTACGAGCAGTACTTC
CASSQTGAPYEQYF
>few|TRBJ1-1|TRBV20-1|.
TGCAGTGCTAGTCCTTCCTACGGGACCGTGAACACTGAAGCTTTCTTT
CSASPSYGTVNTEAFF
>.|TRBJ2-3|TRBV5-1|TRBD1
TGCGCCAGCAGCCTACAGGGGTCAAACACAGATACGCAGTATTTT
CASSLQGSNTDTQYF
>.|TRBJ2-3|TRBV4-2|TRBD1
TGTGCCAGCAGCAACACAGGGGGCACAGATACGCAGTATTTT
CASSNTGGTDTQYF
>few|TRBJ1-4|TRBV6-5|.
TGTGCCAGCAAGACCGCACAGTTAACTAATGAAAAACTGTTTTTT
CASKTAQLTNEKLFF
>.|TRBJ2-4|TRBV5-8|.
TGTGCCAGCAGCTCAACCCTTGGACAGTTACTAGCCAAAAACATTCAGTACTTC
CASSSTLGQLLAKNIQYF
>.|TRBJ1-1|TRBV7-9|.
TGTGCCAGCAGGAAGCATGGGACCACTGAAGCTTTCTTT
CASRKHGTTEAFF
>.|TRBJ2-1|TRBV5-8|TRBD2
TGTGCCAGCAGCTCCGGGACTAGGCAGGACAATGAGCAGTTCTTC
CASSSGTRQDNEQFF
>.|TRBJ2-2|TRBV5-1|.
TGCGCCAGCAGCCCAGACAGATACACCGGGGAGCTGTTTTTT
CASSPDRYTGELFF
>.|TRBJ1-1|TRBV5-1|.
TGCGCCAGCACCCCCGGGGAGGACACTGAAGCTTTCTTT
CASTPGEDTEAFF